This is a list of T cell receptor beta chains from one sample in a study of blood T cells in healthy people across ages. TCRdb called the 5' RACE reads again in MiXCR, with one record for every CDR3 protein. This table holds approximately 850,000 distinct CDR3 sequences, under 55% found once. The specimen was blood. The receptors shown here come from a man aged 55 to 70 in good health. CDR3s include the opening cysteine and the closing phenylalanine or tryptophan. A D gene is named only where the DNA matches it firmly. Size values are once, few and many counts, or a class for expanded clones, and some rows have none.

TRBV29-1,TRBJ2-1,.,.,TGCAGCGTTGAATGGGCGGAGACCTACAATGAGCAGTTCTTC,CSVEWAETYNEQFF
TRBV9,TRBJ2-3,.,.,TGTGCCAGCAGCGTGTCGGGGGACACAGATACGCGGTATTTT,CASSVSGDTDTRYF
TRBV4-2,TRBJ2-1,.,.,TGTGCCAGCAGCCAAGAGGTCACCTACAATGAGCAGTTCTTC,CASSQEVTYNEQFF
TRBV12-3/TRBV12-4,TRBJ2-3,.,.,TGTGCCAGCAGTTTAATTGGTGGGGAGGTCCTCACAGATACGCAGTATTTT,CASSLIGGEVLTDTQYF
TRBV6-2/TRBV6-3,TRBJ1-1,.,.,TGTGCCAGCAGTTACTCGATCAACACTGAAGCTTTCTTT,CASSYSINTEAFF
TRBV30,TRBJ1-5,.,.,TGTGCCTGGAGTGCCCCGGGACAACTTAGCAATCTGCCCCAGCATTTT,CAWSAPGQLSNLPQHF
TRBV7-2,TRBJ2-7,.,.,TGTGCCAGCAGCTTAGATGTCTTCTCCTACGAGCAGTACTTC,CASSLDVFSYEQYF
TRBV11-2,TRBJ2-1,.,.,TGTGCCTGCAGCTTAGTGGTCCGAGGGAATGAGCAGTTCTTC,CACSLVVRGNEQFF
TRBV30,TRBJ2-7,TRBD1,.,TGTGCCTGGAGTCCACGATACTCGGACAGGGGGCTCGAGCAGTACTTC,CAWSPRYSDRGLEQYF
TRBV6-1,TRBJ2-7,.,.,TGTGCCAGCAGTAAAGCGCCCGCAACCTCCTACGAGCAGTACTTC,CASSKAPATSYEQYF
TRBV7-2,TRBJ1-1,TRBD1,.,TGTGCCAGCAGCTTAGGGGGGAAAAGGGGGCTGACTGAAGCTTTCTTT,CASSLGGKRGLTEAFF
TRBV20-1,TRBJ2-7,.,many,TGCAGTGCTAGAGATCTTCGAGGGGGTTCCTACGAGCAGTACTTC,CSARDLRGGSYEQYF
TRBV7-2,TRBJ2-3,.,.,TGTGCCAGCAGTTCACAGGGTATGGATACGCAGTATTTT,CASSSQGMDTQYF
TRBV6-2/TRBV6-3,TRBJ2-1,.,few,TGTGCCAGCAGTTACATCAGCAGTTCGGCGAGCTCCTACAATGAGCAGTTCTTC,CASSYISSSASSYNEQFF
TRBV20-1,TRBJ2-7,.,.,TGCAGTGCCTACGATTCAGGTTCGGCGCGCTACGAGCAGTACTTC,CSAYDSGSARYEQYF
TRBV7-2,TRBJ2-7,.,.,TGTGCCAGCAGCCGGGACATATCTGTCTACGAGCAGTACTTC,CASSRDISVYEQYF
TRBV10-3,TRBJ1-5,.,.,TGTGCCATCAGCGAGGGGGACCTACGCAATCAGCCCCAGCATTTT,CAISEGDLRNQPQHF
TRBV24-1,TRBJ2-3,.,.,TGTGCCACCAGTGCGACAGGTAGCACAGATACGCAGTATTTT,CATSATGSTDTQYF
TRBV2,TRBJ2-5,.,.,TGTGCCAGCAGTACAGCGGCAGGCCGCTCCTACAATGAGCAGTACTTC,CASSTAAGRSYNEQYF
TRBV5-1,TRBJ2-1,TRBD2,.,TGCGCCAGCAGCTTTAGCGGGGTGGTCTACACTGAGCAGTTCTTC,CASSFSGVVYTEQFF
TRBV7-9,TRBJ2-5,TRBD2,few,TGTGCCAGCAGCTTAGCGTCCAGCGGGGAAATCCAAGAGACCCAGTACTTC,CASSLASSGEIQETQYF
TRBV5-1,TRBJ1-2,.,.,TGCGCCAGCAGCTTTAATGGCGGGGAGGGCTATGGCTACACCTTC,CASSFNGGEGYGYTF
TRBV24-1,TRBJ2-1,.,.,TGTGCCACCAGTGATTTTCTTGATGAGCAGTTCTTC,CATSDFLDEQFF
TRBV20-1,TRBJ1-2,TRBD1,.,TGCAGTGCTCCCGGACAGGGGAAGCGAGGCTACACCTTC,CSAPGQGKRGYTF
TRBV7-9,TRBJ2-7,.,.,TGTGCCAGCAGCTCCTCTCTCGCCCGCGAGCAGTACTTC,CASSSSLAREQYF
TRBV6-2/TRBV6-3,TRBJ1-1,.,.,TGTGCCAGCAGTTTCCAAACCTCACCAGGACTGGCGAGCACTGAAGCTTTCTTT,CASSFQTSPGLASTEAFF
TRBV4-3,TRBJ2-3,.,.,TGCGCCAGCAGCCAAGAATCGGCAGGAGTGTGGACAGATACGCAGTATTTT,CASSQESAGVWTDTQYF
TRBV6-6,TRBJ2-2,TRBD2,many,TGTGCCAGCAAGGGACTAGCGGGGCCCGGGGAGCTGTTTTTT,CASKGLAGPGELFF
TRBV6-6,TRBJ2-1,TRBD1,.,TGTGCCAGCACCTCCCAACAGGGGTTACAAGAGACCCAGTTCTTC,CASTSQQGLQETQFF
TRBV12-3/TRBV12-4,TRBJ2-3,TRBD2,.,TGTGCCAGCAGATTGATACTAGCGGGGGGGTCAGATACGCAGTATTTT,CASRLILAGGSDTQYF
TRBV6-2/TRBV6-3,TRBJ1-2,.,few,TGTGCCAGCAGTTACTCGATTGCTTACCGGGACTATGGCTACACCTTC,CASSYSIAYRDYGYTF
TRBV5-5,TRBJ2-7,.,.,TGTGCCAGCAGCCCACTTCATCGGCCGCCCTACGAGCAGTACTTC,CASSPLHRPPYEQYF
TRBV20-1,TRBJ2-3,TRBD2,.,TGCAGTGCTCAACCTGGACTAGGCACAGATACGCAGTATTTT,CSAQPGLGTDTQYF
TRBV6-2/TRBV6-3,TRBJ2-5,.,.,TGTGCCAGCCGACGGGACAAGTATGAGCAGTACTTC,CASRRDKYEQYF
TRBV5-1,TRBJ2-3,TRBD2,.,TGCGCCAGCAGCACCGGGACTAGCGGGGTGGTAGATACGCAGTATTTT,CASSTGTSGVVDTQYF
TRBV6-2/TRBV6-3,TRBJ1-5,.,.,TGTGCCAGCAGTTACACCCCAGAACCCCAGCATTTT,CASSYTPEPQHF
TRBV29-1,TRBJ2-5,.,few,TGCAGCGTTCGGGACACGCGAGGGTACTTC,CSVRDTRGYF
TRBV24-1,TRBJ2-1,.,once,TGTGCCTCCAGTGATTCTTCCCCCAACTCCTACAATGAGCAGTTCTTC,CASSDSSPNSYNEQFF
TRBV7-2,TRBJ2-3,.,.,TGTGCCAGCAGCTTAGGCCTACAGGCGGATACGCAGTATTTT,CASSLGLQADTQYF